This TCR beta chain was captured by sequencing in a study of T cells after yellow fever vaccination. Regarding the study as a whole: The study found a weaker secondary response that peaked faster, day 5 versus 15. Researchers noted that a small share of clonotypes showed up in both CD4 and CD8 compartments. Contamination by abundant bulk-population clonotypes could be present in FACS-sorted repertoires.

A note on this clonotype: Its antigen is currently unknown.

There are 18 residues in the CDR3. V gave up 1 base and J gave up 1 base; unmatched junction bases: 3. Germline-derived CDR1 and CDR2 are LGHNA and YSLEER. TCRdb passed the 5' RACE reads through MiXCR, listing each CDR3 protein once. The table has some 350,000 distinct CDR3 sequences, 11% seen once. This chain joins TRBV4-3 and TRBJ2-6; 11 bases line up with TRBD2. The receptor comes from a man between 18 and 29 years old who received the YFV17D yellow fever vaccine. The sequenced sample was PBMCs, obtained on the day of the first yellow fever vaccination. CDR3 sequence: CASSQVPSGGSGANVLTF. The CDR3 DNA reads TGCGCCAGCAGCCAAGTACCTAGCGGGGGGTCTGGGGCCAACGTCCTGACTTTC.